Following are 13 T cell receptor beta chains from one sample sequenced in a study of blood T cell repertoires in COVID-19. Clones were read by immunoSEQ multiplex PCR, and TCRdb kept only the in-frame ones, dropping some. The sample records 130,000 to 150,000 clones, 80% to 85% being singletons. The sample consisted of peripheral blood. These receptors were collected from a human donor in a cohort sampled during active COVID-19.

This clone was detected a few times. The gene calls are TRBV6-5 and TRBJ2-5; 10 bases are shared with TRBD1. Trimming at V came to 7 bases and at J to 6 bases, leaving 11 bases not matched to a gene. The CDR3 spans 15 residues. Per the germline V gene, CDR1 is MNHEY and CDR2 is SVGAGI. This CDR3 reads CASTPGTGDLQTQYF. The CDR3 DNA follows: TGTGCCAGCACCCCCGGGACAGGGGACCTCCAGACCCAGTACTTC.

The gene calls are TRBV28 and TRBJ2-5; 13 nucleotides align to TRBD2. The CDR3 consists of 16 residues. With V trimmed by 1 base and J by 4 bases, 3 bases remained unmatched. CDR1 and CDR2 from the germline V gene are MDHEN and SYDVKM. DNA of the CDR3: TGTGCCAGCAGTTTATTTGGACTAGCGGGAGTAGAGACCCAGTACTTC. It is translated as CASSLFGLAGVETQYF. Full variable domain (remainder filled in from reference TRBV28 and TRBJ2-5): DVKVTQSSRYLVKRTGEKVFLECVQDMDHENMFWYRQDPGLGLRLIYFSYDVKMKEKGDIPEGYSVSREKKERFSLILESASTNQTSMYLCASSLFGLAGVETQYFGPGTRLLVL.

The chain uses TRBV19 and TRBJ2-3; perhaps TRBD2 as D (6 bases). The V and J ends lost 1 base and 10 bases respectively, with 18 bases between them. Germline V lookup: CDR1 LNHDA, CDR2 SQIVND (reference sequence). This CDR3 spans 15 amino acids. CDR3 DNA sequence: TGTGCCAGTAGTATAGGGGACTCATTGGGGGGTGCGCAGTATTTT. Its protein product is CASSIGDSLGGAQYF.

CDR3 nucleotide sequence: TGCGCCAGCAGCTCCTCTGGCACAGATACGCAGTATTTT. This translates into CASSSSGTDTQYF. J is TRBJ2-3 and V is TRBV4-3; D not resolved. The V gene lost 5 bases and the J gene lost 1 base, with 7 bases spanning the gap. The germline V gene encodes CDR1 LGHNA and CDR2 YSLEER. The CDR3 has 13 residues.

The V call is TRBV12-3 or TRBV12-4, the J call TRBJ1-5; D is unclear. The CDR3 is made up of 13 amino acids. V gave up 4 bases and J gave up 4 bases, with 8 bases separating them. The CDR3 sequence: CASSYDGNQPQHF. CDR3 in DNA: TGTGCCAGCAGTTACGACGGGAATCAGCCCCAGCATTTT.

The CDR3 DNA is TGTGCCAGCAGCCAAGGGGCAGGCCCTAACTATGGCTACACCTTC. As protein: CASSQGAGPNYGYTF. J is TRBJ1-2 and V is TRBV3-1 (or the pseudogene TRBV3-2), with D unclear. There are 15 residues in the CDR3. The V and J ends lost 1 base and 0 bases respectively, with 9 bases between them. Per germline, CDR1 LGHDT and CDR2 YNNKEL (reference sequence).

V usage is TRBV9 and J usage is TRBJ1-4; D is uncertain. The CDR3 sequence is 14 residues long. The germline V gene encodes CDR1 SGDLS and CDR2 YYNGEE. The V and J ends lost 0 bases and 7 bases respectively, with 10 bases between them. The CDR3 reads CASSVDAGGEKLFF. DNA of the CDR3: TGTGCCAGCAGCGTAGATGCGGGTGGTGAAAAACTGTTTTTT.

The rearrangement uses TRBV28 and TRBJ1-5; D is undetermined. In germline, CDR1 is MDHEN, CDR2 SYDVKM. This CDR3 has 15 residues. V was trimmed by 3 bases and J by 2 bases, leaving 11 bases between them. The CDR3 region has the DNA TGTGCCAGCAGTTTTCCTTTCGGAGGCAATCAGCCCCAGCATTTT. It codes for CASSFPFGGNQPQHF.

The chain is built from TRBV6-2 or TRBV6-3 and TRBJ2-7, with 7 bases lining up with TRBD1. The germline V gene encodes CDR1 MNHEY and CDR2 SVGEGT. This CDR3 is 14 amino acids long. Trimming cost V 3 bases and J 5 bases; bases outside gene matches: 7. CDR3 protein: CASSYGTVRNEQYF. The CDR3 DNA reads TGTGCCAGCAGTTATGGGACAGTACGTAACGAGCAGTACTTC.

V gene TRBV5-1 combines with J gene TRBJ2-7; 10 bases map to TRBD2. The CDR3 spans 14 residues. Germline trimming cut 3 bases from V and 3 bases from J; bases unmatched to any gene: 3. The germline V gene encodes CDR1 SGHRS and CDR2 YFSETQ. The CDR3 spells CASSSASGSYEQYF. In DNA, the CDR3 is TGCGCCAGCAGCTCGGCTAGCGGGAGCTACGAGCAGTACTTC.

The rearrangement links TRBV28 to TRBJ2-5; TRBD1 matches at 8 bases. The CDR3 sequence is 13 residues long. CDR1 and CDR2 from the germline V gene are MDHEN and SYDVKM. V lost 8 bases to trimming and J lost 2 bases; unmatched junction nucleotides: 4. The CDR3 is CASRQGFQETQYF. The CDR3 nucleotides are TGTGCCAGCCGACAGGGGTTTCAAGAGACCCAGTACTTC.

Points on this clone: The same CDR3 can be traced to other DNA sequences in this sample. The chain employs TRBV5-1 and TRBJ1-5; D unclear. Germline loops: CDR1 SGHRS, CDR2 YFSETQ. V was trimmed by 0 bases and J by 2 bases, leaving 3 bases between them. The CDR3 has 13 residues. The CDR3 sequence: CASSLAGNQPQHF. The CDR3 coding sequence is TGCGCCAGCAGCTTGGCGGGCAATCAGCCCCAGCATTTT.

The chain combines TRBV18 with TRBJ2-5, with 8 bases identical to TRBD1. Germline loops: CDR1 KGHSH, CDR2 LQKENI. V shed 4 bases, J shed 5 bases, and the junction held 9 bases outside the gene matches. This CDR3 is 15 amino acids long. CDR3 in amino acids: CASSRNQGAEETQYF. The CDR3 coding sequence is TGTGCCAGCTCACGCAATCAGGGGGCGGAGGAGACCCAGTACTTC. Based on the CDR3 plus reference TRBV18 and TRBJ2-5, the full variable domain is NAGVMQNPRHLVRRRGQEARLRCSPMKGHSHVYWYRQLPEEGLKFMVYLQKENIIDESGMPKERFSAEFPKEGPSILRIQQVVRGDSAAYFCASSRNQGAEETQYFGPGTRLLVL.